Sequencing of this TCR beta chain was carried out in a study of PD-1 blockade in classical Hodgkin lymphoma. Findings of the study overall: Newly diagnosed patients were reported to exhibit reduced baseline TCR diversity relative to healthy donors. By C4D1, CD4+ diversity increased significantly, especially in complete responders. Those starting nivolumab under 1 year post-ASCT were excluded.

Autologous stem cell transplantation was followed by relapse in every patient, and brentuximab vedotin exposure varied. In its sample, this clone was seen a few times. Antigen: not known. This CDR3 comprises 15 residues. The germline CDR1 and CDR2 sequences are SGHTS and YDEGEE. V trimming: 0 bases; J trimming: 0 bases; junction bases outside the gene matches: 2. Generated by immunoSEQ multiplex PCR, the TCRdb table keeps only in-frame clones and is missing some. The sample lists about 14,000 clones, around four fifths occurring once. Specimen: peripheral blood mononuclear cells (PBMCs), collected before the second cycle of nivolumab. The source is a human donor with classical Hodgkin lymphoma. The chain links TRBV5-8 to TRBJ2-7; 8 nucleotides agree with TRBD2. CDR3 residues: CASSLGGTSSYEQYF. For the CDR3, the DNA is TGTGCCAGCAGCTTGGGAGGGACTAGCTCCTACGAGCAGTACTTC. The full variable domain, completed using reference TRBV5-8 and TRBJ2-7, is EAGVTQSPTHLIKTRGQQATLRCSPISGHTSVYWYQQALGLGLQFLLWYDEGEERNRGNFPPRFSGRQFPNYSSELNVNALELEDSALYLCASSLGGTSSYEQYFGPGTRLTVT.